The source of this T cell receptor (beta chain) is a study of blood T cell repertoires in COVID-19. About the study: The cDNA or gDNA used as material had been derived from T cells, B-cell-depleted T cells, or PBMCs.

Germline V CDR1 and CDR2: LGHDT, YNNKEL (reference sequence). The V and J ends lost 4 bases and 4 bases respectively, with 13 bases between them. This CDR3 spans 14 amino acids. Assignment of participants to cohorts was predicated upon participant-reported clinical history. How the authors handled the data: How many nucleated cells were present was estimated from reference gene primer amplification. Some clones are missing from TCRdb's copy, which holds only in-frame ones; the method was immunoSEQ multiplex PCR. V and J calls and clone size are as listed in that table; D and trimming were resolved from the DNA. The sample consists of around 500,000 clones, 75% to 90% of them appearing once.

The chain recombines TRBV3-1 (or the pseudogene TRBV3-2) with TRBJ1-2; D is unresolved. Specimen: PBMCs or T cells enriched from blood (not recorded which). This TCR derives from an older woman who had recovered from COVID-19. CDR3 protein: CASSPSGRAYGYTF. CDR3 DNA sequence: TGTGCCAGCAGCCCCAGTGGGCGGGCCTATGGCTACACCTTC.